These T cell receptor beta chains were read from a single sample in a study of T cells in Graves' hyperthyroidism and ophthalmopathy. MiXCR, run by TCRdb on the multiplex PCR reads, gives a single entry per CDR3 protein. The table has 500,000 to 800,000 distinct CDR3 sequences, 14% seen once. Sequences were obtained from blood. The receptors shown here come from a woman aged 45-60 years with Graves' ophthalmopathy. Each CDR3 is given with its conserved first and last residue. D genes are given only for firm matches. Clone size appears in some rows only: once, few, many, or a class for an expanded clone.

clone_size	v_call	j_call	d_call	cdr3_nt	cdr3_aa
NA	TRBV10-3	TRBJ2-1	NA	TGTGCCATCAGAGGCTCCTCGCCCGGTGAGCAGTTCTTC	CAIRGSSPGEQFF
many	TRBV7-9	TRBJ1-4	NA	TGTGCCAGCAGCTCAGGACGGAATGAAAAACTGTTTTTT	CASSSGRNEKLFF
many	TRBV12-3/TRBV12-4	TRBJ1-2	NA	TGTGCCAGCAGTTTATCCTCCGTTTATGGCTACACCTTC	CASSLSSVYGYTF
many	TRBV18	TRBJ1-1	NA	TGTGCCAGCTCACCAACCCCAGGGGAGGAAGCTTTCTTT	CASSPTPGEEAFF
few	TRBV20-1	TRBJ2-1	NA	TGCAGTGCTCTTACTAGCTACCGCTACAATGAGCAGTTCTTC	CSALTSYRYNEQFF
NA	TRBV27	TRBJ2-2	NA	TGTGCCAGCAGTTTGAGGCTAGCGAACACCGGGGAGCTGTTTTTT	CASSLRLANTGELFF
many	TRBV7-9	TRBJ2-3	TRBD2	TGTGCCACTCTTTCCCTAGCGGGAGACACAGATACGCAGTATTTT	CATLSLAGDTDTQYF
many	TRBV11-2	TRBJ1-1	NA	TGTGCCAGCAGCTTAAGGTACGGGGACCTGAACACTGAAGCTTTCTTT	CASSLRYGDLNTEAFF
many	TRBV18	TRBJ2-3	TRBD1	TGTGCCAGCTCACCCCGGGACAGGGCAATAGATACGCAGTATTTT	CASSPRDRAIDTQYF
NA	TRBV13	TRBJ1-6	NA	TGTGCCAGCAGCGCCGAACGGGGGGCCCAAATTAATTCACCCCTCCACTTT	CASSAERGAQINSPLHF
many	TRBV20-1	TRBJ2-1	TRBD2	TGCAGTGCCGGATTTAGCGGGCAGAACTACAATGAGCAGTTCTTC	CSAGFSGQNYNEQFF
many	TRBV6-2/TRBV6-3	TRBJ2-7	NA	TGTGCCAGCAGTTACTCGATTTCAGGGTACCACGAGCAGTACTTC	CASSYSISGYHEQYF
few	TRBV6-1	TRBJ1-5	NA	TGTGCCAGCAGTGAAGCGCGCCACAGTGGGGGCGCCAATCAGCCCCAGCATTTT	CASSEARHSGGANQPQHF
many	TRBV28	TRBJ2-1	TRBD2	TGTGCCAGCAGTTTAGTTGCGGGAGCCACCTACAATGAGCAGTTCTTC	CASSLVAGATYNEQFF
NA	TRBV20-1	TRBJ2-2	TRBD2	TGCAGTGCTAGAGATCGTCTAGCGGGAGCCGGGGAGCTGTTTTTT	CSARDRLAGAGELFF
NA	TRBV3-1	TRBJ1-1	TRBD1	TGTGCCAGCAGCCCTAAGGGGACAGGGGTGTTTAGCACTGAAGCTTTCTTT	CASSPKGTGVFSTEAFF
NA	TRBV4-1	TRBJ2-2	TRBD1	TGCGCCAGCAGCCAACGCCGGACAGGGGGTTTCGCGAACACCGGGGAGCTGTTTTTT	CASSQRRTGGFANTGELFF
few	TRBV5-1	TRBJ2-3	NA	TGCGCCAGCAGCTTGGCCTGGAGCAGGGAAGATACGCAGTATTTT	CASSLAWSREDTQYF
few	TRBV19	TRBJ2-3	TRBD2	TGTGCCAGTAGTATGATGGGACTAGGATTCGGGGTAGATACGCAGTATTTT	CASSMMGLGFGVDTQYF